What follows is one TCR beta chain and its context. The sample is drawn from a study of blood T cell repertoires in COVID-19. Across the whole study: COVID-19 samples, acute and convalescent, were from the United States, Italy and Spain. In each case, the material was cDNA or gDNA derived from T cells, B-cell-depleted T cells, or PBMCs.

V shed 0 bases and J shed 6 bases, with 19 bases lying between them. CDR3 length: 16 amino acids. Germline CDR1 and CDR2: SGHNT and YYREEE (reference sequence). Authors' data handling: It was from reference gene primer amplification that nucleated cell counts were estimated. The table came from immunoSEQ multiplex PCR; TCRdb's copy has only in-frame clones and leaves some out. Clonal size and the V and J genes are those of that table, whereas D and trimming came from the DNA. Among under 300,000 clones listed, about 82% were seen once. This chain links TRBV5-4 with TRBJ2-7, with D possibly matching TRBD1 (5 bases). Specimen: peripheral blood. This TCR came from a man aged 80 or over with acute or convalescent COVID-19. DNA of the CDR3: TGTGCCAGCAGCTTGGGCTTGGCACAGGAGTCTTCCGAGCAGTACTTC. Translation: CASSLGLAQESSEQYF.